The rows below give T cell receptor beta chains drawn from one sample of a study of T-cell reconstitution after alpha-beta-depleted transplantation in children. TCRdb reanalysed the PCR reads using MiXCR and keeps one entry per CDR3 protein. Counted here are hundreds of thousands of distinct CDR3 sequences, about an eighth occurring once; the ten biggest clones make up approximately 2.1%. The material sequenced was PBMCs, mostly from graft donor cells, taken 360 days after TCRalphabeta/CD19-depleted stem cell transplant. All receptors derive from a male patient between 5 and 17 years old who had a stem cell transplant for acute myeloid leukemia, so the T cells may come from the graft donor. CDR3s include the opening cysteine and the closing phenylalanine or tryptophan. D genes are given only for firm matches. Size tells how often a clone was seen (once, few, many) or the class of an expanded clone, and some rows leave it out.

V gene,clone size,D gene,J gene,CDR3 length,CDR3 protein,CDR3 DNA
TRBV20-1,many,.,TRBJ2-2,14,CSARVQGGTGELFF,TGCAGTGCTAGAGTACAGGGAGGCACCGGGGAGCTGTTTTTT
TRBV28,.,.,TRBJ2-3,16,CARSSISGRVTDTQYF,TGTGCCAGGAGTTCCATCTCGGGACGAGTCACAGATACGCAGTATTTT
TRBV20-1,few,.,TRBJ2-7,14,CSARFLQGSYEQYF,TGCAGTGCTAGATTTCTACAGGGTAGCTACGAGCAGTACTTC
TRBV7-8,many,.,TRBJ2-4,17,CASSFPRGGKAKNIQYF,TGTGCCAGCAGCTTCCCCCGAGGAGGAAAGGCCAAAAACATTCAGTACTTC
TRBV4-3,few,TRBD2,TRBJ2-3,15,CASSLLAGAADTQYF,TGTGCCAGCAGCCTCCTTGCGGGAGCCGCAGATACGCAGTATTTT
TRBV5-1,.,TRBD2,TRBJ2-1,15,CASSLGLAGGDEPFF,TGCGCCAGCAGCTTGGGACTAGCGGGAGGCGATGAGCCGTTCTTC
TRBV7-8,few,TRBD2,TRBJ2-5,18,CASSLDRLAGELGETQYF,TGTGCCAGCAGCTTAGACCGACTCGCGGGAGAGCTAGGAGAGACCCAGTACTTC
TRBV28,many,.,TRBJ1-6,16,CASTFGNCRNNSPLHF,TGTGCCAGCACCTTCGGGAACTGCAGGAATAATTCACCCCTCCACTTT
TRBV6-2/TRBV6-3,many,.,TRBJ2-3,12,CASSYLVTTQYF,TGTGCCAGCAGTTACCTAGTGACTACGCAGTATTTT
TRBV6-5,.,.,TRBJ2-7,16,CASSYLDRWGSYEQYF,TGTGCCAGCAGTTACCTGGACCGGTGGGGATCCTACGAGCAGTACTTC
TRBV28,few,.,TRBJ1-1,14,CASSDWQVPTEAFF,TGTGCCAGCAGTGATTGGCAGGTCCCCACTGAAGCTTTCTTT
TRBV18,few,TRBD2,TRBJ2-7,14,CASSPAGGPGEQYF,TGTGCCAGCTCACCAGCGGGAGGGCCCGGCGAGCAGTACTTC
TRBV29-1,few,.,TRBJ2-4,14,CSVAGQLAKNIQYF,TGCAGCGTTGCCGGCCAGTTAGCCAAAAACATTCAGTACTTC
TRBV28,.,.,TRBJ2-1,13,CASSLPGRNEQFF,TGTGCCAGCAGTTTACCAGGGAGGAATGAGCAGTTCTTC
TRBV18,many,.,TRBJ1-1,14,CASSLGGKGSEAFF,TGTGCCAGCTCCCTCGGAGGGAAAGGCTCTGAAGCTTTCTTT
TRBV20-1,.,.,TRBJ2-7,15,CSARDVTDHSYEQYF,TGCAGTGCTAGAGATGTGACAGACCACTCCTACGAGCAGTACTTC
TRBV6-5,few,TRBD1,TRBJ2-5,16,CASSYLTGGLGETQYF,TGTGCCAGCAGTTACTTGACAGGGGGGCTTGGAGAGACCCAGTACTTC
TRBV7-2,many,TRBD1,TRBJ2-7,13,CASSFTGAYEQYF,TGTGCCAGCAGCTTTACAGGGGCCTACGAGCAGTACTTC
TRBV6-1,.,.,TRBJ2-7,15,CASSETQQGHYEQYF,TGTGCCAGCAGTGAAACTCAACAGGGCCACTACGAGCAGTACTTC
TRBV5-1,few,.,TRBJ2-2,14,CASSPAGSTGELFF,TGCGCCAGCAGCCCGGCAGGAAGCACCGGGGAGCTGTTTTTT
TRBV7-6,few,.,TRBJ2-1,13,CASSLEMDRSQFF,TGTGCCAGCAGCTTAGAAATGGACCGATCGCAGTTCTTC
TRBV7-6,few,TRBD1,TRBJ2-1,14,CASSLGDRGYEQFF,TGTGCCAGCAGCTTAGGGGACAGGGGCTATGAGCAGTTCTTC
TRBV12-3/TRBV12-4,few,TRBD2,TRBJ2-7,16,CASSLIIGTRTYEQYF,TGTGCCAGCAGTCTTATTATCGGGACTAGAACCTACGAGCAGTACTTC
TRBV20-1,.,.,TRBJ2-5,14,CSASPGVDLKTQYF,TGCAGTGCTAGCCCAGGGGTAGATCTGAAGACCCAGTACTTC
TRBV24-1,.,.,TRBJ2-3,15,CATSDSTGPEHTQYF,TGTGCCACCAGTGATTCGACAGGTCCGGAACATACGCAGTATTTT
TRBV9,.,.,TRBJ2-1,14,CASSEGDTNNEQFF,TGTGCCAGCAGCGAGGGAGATACTAACAATGAGCAGTTCTTC
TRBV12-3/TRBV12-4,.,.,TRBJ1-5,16,CASSRLTGAQNQPQHF,TGTGCCAGCAGTCGACTAACCGGGGCCCAGAATCAGCCCCAGCATTTT
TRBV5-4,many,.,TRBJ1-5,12,CASSLDSQPQHF,TGTGCCAGCAGCTTGGACAGTCAGCCCCAGCATTTT
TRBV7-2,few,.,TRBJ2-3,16,CASSLFRETPQDTQYF,TGTGCCAGCAGCTTATTCCGGGAGACCCCCCAAGATACGCAGTATTTT
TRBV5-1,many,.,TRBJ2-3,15,CASSLDGVGTDTQYF,TGCGCCAGCAGCCTCGACGGGGTGGGCACAGATACGCAGTATTTT